The 8 T cell receptor beta chains reported below all come from one sample, sequenced in a study of monozygotic twins with inflammatory bowel disease. TCRdb re-called the 5' RACE reads, yielding one record per CDR3 amino acid sequence without DNA. In total, the table holds about 85,000 distinct CDR3 sequences. Sequencing was carried out using blood. Receptor source: a human donor with ulcerative colitis or Crohn's disease, or a healthy co-twin of an affected twin (not recorded which).

The CDR3 reads CASSPPGTGGAFF. The V and J genes are TRBV6-5 and TRBJ1-1; the D gene TCRdb calls, TRBD1, cannot be checked with no DNA. The CDR3 covers 13 residues. The germline CDR1 and CDR2 sequences are MNHEY and SVGAGI.

This chain links TRBV20-1 with TRBJ2-3; TCRdb names TRBD1, which stays unverified in the absence of DNA. Germline CDR1 is DFQATT and CDR2 is SNEGSKA (reference sequence). This CDR3 contains 13 residues. The CDR3 reads CSAPDRGGDTQYF.

The V gene is TRBV9, the J gene TRBJ1-3. From germline, CDR1 is SGDLS and CDR2 YYNGEE. CDR3 length: 14 amino acids. CDR3 in amino acids: CASSVTSSGNTIYF. Supplemented by reference TRBV9 and TRBJ1-3, the full variable domain reads DSGVTQTPKHLITATGQRVTLRCSPRSGDLSVYWYQQSLDQGLQFLIQYYNGEERAKGNILERFSAQQFPDLHSELNLSSLELGDSALYFCASSVTSSGNTIYFGEGSWLTVV.

V and J are TRBV5-4 and TRBJ2-5. CDR1 SGHNT and CDR2 YYREEE come from the germline V gene (reference sequence). The CDR3 sequence is 13 residues long. The CDR3 region is CASSLVLQETQYF.

The genes are TRBV6-1 and TRBJ2-1; TCRdb gives TRBD1 as the D gene, but with no DNA this cannot be confirmed. The germline V gene encodes CDR1 MNHNS and CDR2 SASEGT. The CDR3 is made up of 15 amino acids. The CDR3 spells CASSAGQGVGDEQFF.

CDR3 loop: CASSFWSGSGANVLTF. The V gene is TRBV7-9, the J gene TRBJ2-6; TCRdb reports TRBD2, a call that lacks DNA to check it against. Germline assignment: CDR1 SEHNR and CDR2 FQNEAQ (reference sequence). The CDR3 contains 16 residues.

The chain combines TRBV13 with TRBJ2-2. The germline CDR1 and CDR2 sequences are PRHDT and FYEKMQ (reference sequence). The CDR3 covers 13 residues. The CDR3 spells CASSLGSRGELFF.

The chain uses TRBV18 and TRBJ1-6. Germline V lookup: CDR1 KGHSH, CDR2 LQKENI. The CDR3 sequence is 14 residues long. Here the CDR3 reads CASQSSTSNSPLHF.